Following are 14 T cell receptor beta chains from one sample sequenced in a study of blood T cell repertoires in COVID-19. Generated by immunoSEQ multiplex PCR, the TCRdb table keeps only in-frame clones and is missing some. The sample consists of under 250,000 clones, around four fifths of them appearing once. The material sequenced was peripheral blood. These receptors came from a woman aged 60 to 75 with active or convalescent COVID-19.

CDR3 nucleotide sequence: TGTGCCAGTAGTAGCTACAGGGAGATGGGAACTGAAGCTTTCTTT. This translates into CASSSYREMGTEAFF. This rearrangement joins TRBV19 to TRBJ1-1; possible D gene TRBD1, 6 bases. This CDR3 is built from 15 residues. Germline V CDR1 and CDR2: LNHDA, SQIVND (reference sequence). Trimming shortened V by 4 bases and J by 5 bases, and 17 bases separated the two germline ends. Full variable domain (rest looked up from reference TRBV19 and TRBJ1-1): DGGITQSPKYLFRKEGQNVTLSCEQNLNHDAMYWYRQDPGQGLRLIYYSQIVNDFQKGDIAEGYSVSREKKESFPLTVTSAQKNPTAFYLCASSSYREMGTEAFFGQGTRLTVV.

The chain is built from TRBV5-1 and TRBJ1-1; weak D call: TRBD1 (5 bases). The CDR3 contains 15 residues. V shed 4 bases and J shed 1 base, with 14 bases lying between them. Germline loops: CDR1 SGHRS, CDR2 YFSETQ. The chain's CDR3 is CASSALQGPNTEAFF. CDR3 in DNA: TGCGCCAGCAGCGCCCTTCAGGGCCCGAACACTGAAGCTTTCTTT.

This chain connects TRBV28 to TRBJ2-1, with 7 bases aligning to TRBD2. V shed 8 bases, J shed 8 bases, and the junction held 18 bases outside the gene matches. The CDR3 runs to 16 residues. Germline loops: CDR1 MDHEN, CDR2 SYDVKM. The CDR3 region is CASASKWGLKLDEQFF. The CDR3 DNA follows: TGTGCCAGCGCCTCGAAATGGGGACTAAAATTGGATGAGCAGTTCTTC.

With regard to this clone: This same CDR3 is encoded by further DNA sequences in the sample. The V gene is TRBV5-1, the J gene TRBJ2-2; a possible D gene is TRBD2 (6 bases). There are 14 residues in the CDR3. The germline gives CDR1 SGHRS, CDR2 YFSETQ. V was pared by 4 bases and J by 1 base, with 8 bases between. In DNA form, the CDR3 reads TGCGCCAGCAGCCTTAGCGGGAACACCGGGGAGCTGTTTTTT. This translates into CASSLSGNTGELFF.

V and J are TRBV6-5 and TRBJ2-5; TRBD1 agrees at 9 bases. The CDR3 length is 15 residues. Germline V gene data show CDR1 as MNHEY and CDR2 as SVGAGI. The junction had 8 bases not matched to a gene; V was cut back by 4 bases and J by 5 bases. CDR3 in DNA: TGTGCCAGCAGTTCTCCGGGACAGGGTCAGGAGACCCAGTACTTC. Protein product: CASSSPGQGQETQYF.

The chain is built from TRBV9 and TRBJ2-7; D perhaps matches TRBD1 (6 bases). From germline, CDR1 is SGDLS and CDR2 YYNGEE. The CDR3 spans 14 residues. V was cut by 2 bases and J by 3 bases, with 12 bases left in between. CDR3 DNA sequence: TGTGCCAGCAGCGTCGGGACAACCGGCTACGAGCAGTACTTC. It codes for CASSVGTTGYEQYF.

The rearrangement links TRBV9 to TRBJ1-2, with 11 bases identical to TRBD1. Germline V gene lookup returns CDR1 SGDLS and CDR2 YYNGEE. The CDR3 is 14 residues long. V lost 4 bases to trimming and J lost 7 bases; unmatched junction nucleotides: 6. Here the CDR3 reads CASSPGQGAAGYTF. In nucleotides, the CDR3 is TGTGCCAGCAGCCCTGGACAGGGGGCGGCTGGCTACACCTTC.

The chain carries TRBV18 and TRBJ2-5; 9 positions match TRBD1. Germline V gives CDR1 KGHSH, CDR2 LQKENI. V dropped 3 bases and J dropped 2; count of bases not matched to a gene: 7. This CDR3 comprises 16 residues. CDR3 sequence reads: CASSPRTGEVQETQYF. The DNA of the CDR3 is TGTGCCAGCTCACCGCGGACAGGGGAGGTGCAAGAGACCCAGTACTTC. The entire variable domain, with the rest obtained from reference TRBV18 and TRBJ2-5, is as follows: NAGVMQNPRHLVRRRGQEARLRCSPMKGHSHVYWYRQLPEEGLKFMVYLQKENIIDESGMPKERFSAEFPKEGPSILRIQQVVRGDSAAYFCASSPRTGEVQETQYFGPGTRLLVL.

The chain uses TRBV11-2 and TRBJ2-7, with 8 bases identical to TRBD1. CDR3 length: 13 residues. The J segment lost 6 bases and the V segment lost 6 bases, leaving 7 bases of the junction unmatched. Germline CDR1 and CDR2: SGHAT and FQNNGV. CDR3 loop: CASRITTGGEQYF. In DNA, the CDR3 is TGTGCCAGCAGAATTACCACAGGGGGCGAGCAGTACTTC.

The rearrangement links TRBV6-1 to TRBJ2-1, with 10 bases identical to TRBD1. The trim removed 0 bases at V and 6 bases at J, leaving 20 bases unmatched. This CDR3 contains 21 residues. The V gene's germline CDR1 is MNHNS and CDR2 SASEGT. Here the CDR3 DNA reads TGTGCCAGCAGTGAAGCCCTAGGGGTTGTGGGACGGGACAGGGGACGCAATGAGCAGTTCTTC. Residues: CASSEALGVVGRDRGRNEQFF.

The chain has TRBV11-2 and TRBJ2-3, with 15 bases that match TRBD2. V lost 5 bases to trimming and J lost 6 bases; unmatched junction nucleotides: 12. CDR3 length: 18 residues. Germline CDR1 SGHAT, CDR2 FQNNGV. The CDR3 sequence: CASSTGLAGGRSGDTQYF. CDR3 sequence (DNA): TGTGCCAGCAGCACAGGACTAGCGGGGGGGCGTAGTGGGGATACGCAGTATTTT.

The CDR3 DNA sequence: TGCAGCGTGGGAAAGGGACAGGCCTACGAGCAGTACTTC. Protein sequence: CSVGKGQAYEQYF. The rearrangement uses TRBV29-1 and TRBJ2-7, with 8 bases fitting TRBD1. V shed 6 bases and J 2 bases; nucleotides not matched to a gene: 6. The length of the CDR3 is 13 residues. CDR1 and CDR2 (germline): SQVTM, ANQGSEA.

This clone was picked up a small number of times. CDR3: CASSESGGDRFGTF. The CDR3 DNA reads TGTGCCAGCAGTGAAAGCGGGGGGGACAGGTTCGGGACCTTC. The rearrangement joins TRBV6-1 to TRBJ1-2, with 8 bases fitting TRBD1. CDR1 MNHNS and CDR2 SASEGT come from the germline V gene. CDR3 length: 14 amino acids. V dropped 2 bases and J dropped 14; count of bases not matched to a gene: 13.

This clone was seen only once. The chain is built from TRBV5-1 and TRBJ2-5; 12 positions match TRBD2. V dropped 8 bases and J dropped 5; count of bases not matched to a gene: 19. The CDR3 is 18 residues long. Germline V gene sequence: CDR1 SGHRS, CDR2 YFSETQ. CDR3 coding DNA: TGCGCCAGGTACCCGCTCTTTCTAGCGGGGGGGCCGCGGGAGACCCAGTACTTC. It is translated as CARYPLFLAGGPRETQYF.